These 14 T cell receptor beta chains were sequenced from one sample in a study of OX40 agonist ivuxolimab in advanced cancers. Generated by immunoSEQ multiplex PCR, the TCRdb table keeps only in-frame clones and is missing some. The sample contains 150,000 to 190,000 clones, 85% to 95% of which appear only once. The input for sequencing was CD4+ or CD8+ T cells sorted from blood, taken in a trial of the OX40 agonist ivuxolimab. The receptor source for this set is an adult with an advanced solid tumor such as melanoma, head and neck, liver or kidney cancer.

This CDR3 is CAQGGSNEKLFF. CDR3 in DNA: TGTGCCCAGGGGGGGTCTAATGAAAAACTGTTTTTT. The rearrangement links TRBV30 to TRBJ1-4; 7 bases are a match to TRBD1. The CDR3 loop spans 12 amino acids. The V gene's germline CDR1 is GTSNPN and CDR2 SVGIG (reference sequence). J was trimmed by 3 bases and V by 8 bases; bases with no gene match: 3.

The chain links TRBV28 to TRBJ2-7; possible D gene TRBD1, 7 bases. The length of the CDR3 is 15 residues. The V gene's germline CDR1 is MDHEN and CDR2 SYDVKM. Trimming took 8 bases from V and 2 from J, leaving 19 bases between them. CDR3 in amino acids: CASSQGDREAYEQYF. Written as DNA, the CDR3 is TGTGCCAGCTCTCAAGGAGACAGGGAGGCCTACGAGCAGTACTTC.

The chain employs TRBV9 and TRBJ2-1; no definite D call. The CDR3 has 20 amino acids. V lost 0 bases and J 0 bases, leaving 22 bases between the germline ends. Germline V gene sequence: CDR1 SGDLS, CDR2 YYNGEE. CDR3 loop: CASSVATGGQQRSSYNEQFF. The DNA for the CDR3 is TGTGCCAGCAGCGTAGCTACTGGCGGTCAACAACGAAGCTCCTACAATGAGCAGTTCTTC. The full variable domain, in which reference TRBV9 and TRBJ2-1 provide the parts outside the CDR3, is DSGVTQTPKHLITATGQRVTLRCSPRSGDLSVYWYQQSLDQGLQFLIQYYNGEERAKGNILERFSAQQFPDLHSELNLSSLELGDSALYFCASSVATGGQQRSSYNEQFFGPGTRLTVL.

This clone occurred once. This chain links TRBV7-2 with TRBJ2-5; 9 bases align to TRBD1. Germline trimming cut 4 bases from V and 4 bases from J; bases unmatched to any gene: 4. Germline lookup yields CDR1 SGHTA and CDR2 FQGNSA. The length of the CDR3 is 14 residues. The CDR3 DNA reads TGTGCCAGCAGCTCCGTGACAGGGGGAGAGACCCAGTACTTC. Amino acids: CASSSVTGGETQYF.

A single count supports this clone. The gene calls are TRBV28 and TRBJ2-7; possible D gene TRBD2, 5 bases. The germline gives CDR1 MDHEN, CDR2 SYDVKM. The V end was cut by 7 bases, the J end by 1 base, with 17 bases between. CDR3 size: 15 residues. CDR3 protein: CASMRVRLLSYEQYF. DNA of the CDR3: TGTGCCAGCATGCGGGTCCGGTTACTTTCCTACGAGCAGTACTTC. The full variable domain, its missing parts supplied by reference TRBV28 and TRBJ2-7, is DVKVTQSSRYLVKRTGEKVFLECVQDMDHENMFWYRQDPGLGLRLIYFSYDVKMKEKGDIPEGYSVSREKKERFSLILESASTNQTSMYLCASMRVRLLSYEQYFGPGTRLTVT.

The chain employs TRBV28 and TRBJ2-1; 7 bases align to TRBD2. The V and J ends lost 6 bases and 3 bases, in that order; junction bases with no gene match: 11. CDR3 length equals 16 residues. CDR1 and CDR2 (germline): MDHEN, SYDVKM. The CDR3 reads CASRHAGTTNYNEQFF. CDR3 bases: TGTGCCAGCAGACACGCCGGGACTACCAACTACAATGAGCAGTTCTTC.

This chain links TRBV27 with TRBJ1-1; D unresolved. V gave up 5 bases and J gave up 5 bases, with 12 bases separating them. The germline V gene has CDR1 MNHEY and CDR2 SMNVEV (reference sequence). This CDR3 comprises 13 residues. For the CDR3, the DNA is TGTGCCAGCAGTCCCCGAACGGGGACTGAAGCTTTCTTT. The encoded protein is CASSPRTGTEAFF.

The chain employs TRBV14 and TRBJ1-2, with TRBD1 matching over 7 bases. Germline V gene sequence: CDR1 SGHDN, CDR2 FVKESK. The CDR3 has 15 amino acids. After removal of 4 bases from V and 5 bases from J, the junction contained 10 bases not matched to a gene. CDR3 DNA sequence: TGTGCCAGCAGCCTCATGGGCCGGGACAGATATGGCTACACCTTC. It translates to CASSLMGRDRYGYTF.

This rearrangement joins TRBV25-1 to TRBJ1-1; perhaps TRBD1 as D (5 bases). V shed 5 bases and J shed 11 bases, with 21 bases lying between them. The germline CDR1 and CDR2 sequences are MGHDK and SYGVNS. CDR3 length: 14 residues. CDR3 DNA sequence: TGTGCCAGCAGTAAAGAGCAAGGGGCGAGCGCGGCTTTCTTT. Translating gives CASSKEQGASAAFF.

The CDR3, as DNA: TGTGCCAGCAAACCGGGACGGGAATCATCCGGGGAGCTGTTTTTT. Protein: CASKPGRESSGELFF. This sequence joins TRBV6-6 and TRBJ2-2, with D perhaps matching TRBD1 or TRBD2 (5 bases each). The CDR3 runs to 15 residues. Trimming shortened V by 7 bases and J by 6 bases, and 18 bases separated the two germline ends. In germline, CDR1 is MNHNY, CDR2 SVGAGI (reference sequence).

The V gene is TRBV5-1, the J gene TRBJ1-3; D is undetermined. This CDR3 spans 14 amino acids. Germline values: CDR1 SGHRS, CDR2 YFSETQ. V lost 5 bases and J lost 3, with 12 bases in between. The CDR3 region has the DNA TGCGCCAGCAGGGTCGGGGAATTTGGAAACACCATATATTTT. It yields the protein CASRVGEFGNTIYF. Full variable domain (outside the CDR3, taken from reference TRBV5-1 and TRBJ1-3): KAGVTQTPRYLIKTRGQQVTLSCSPISGHRSVSWYQQTPGQGLQFLFEYFSETQRNKGNFPGRFSGRQFSNSRSEMNVSTLELGDSALYLCASRVGEFGNTIYFGEGSWLTVV.

The rearrangement links TRBV9 to TRBJ2-4; 10 nucleotides line up with TRBD1. V shed 4 bases and J 5 bases; nucleotides not matched to a gene: 6. Germline V CDR1 and CDR2: SGDLS, YYNGEE. This CDR3 contains 15 residues. CDR3 in amino acids: CASSTPGTGENIQYF. The CDR3 nucleotides read TGTGCCAGCAGCACCCCCGGGACAGGGGAAAACATTCAGTACTTC.

The V and J genes are TRBV7-9 and TRBJ1-2, with D possibly TRBD1 on 5 matching bases. Germline-derived CDR1 and CDR2 are SEHNR and FQNEAQ (reference sequence). The CDR3 runs 16 residues. Trimming took 5 bases from V and 8 from J, leaving 24 bases between them. CDR3 in DNA: TGTGCCAGCAGCGACCGTGCCGCCCGGGGGTTTAGAGGCTACACCTTC. It specifies CASSDRAARGFRGYTF. The full variable domain, with the rest looked up from reference TRBV7-9 and TRBJ1-2, is DTGVSQNPRHKITKRGQNVTFRCDPISEHNRLYWYRQTLGQGPEFLTYFQNEAQLEKSRLLSDRFSAERPKGSFSTLEIQRTEQGDSAMYLCASSDRAARGFRGYTFGSGTRLTVV.

This chain's CDR3 is CASSLDYQETQYF. The CDR3 DNA is TGTGCCAGCAGCTTGGACTATCAAGAGACCCAGTACTTC. The chain has TRBV7-2 and TRBJ2-5, with a possible D match to TRBD2 (6 bases). Germline assignment: CDR1 SGHTA and CDR2 FQGNSA. The CDR3 has 13 residues. V gave up 3 bases and J gave up 2 bases, with 7 bases separating them.